Only a few counts were recorded for the clone carrying this T cell receptor beta chain. As yet, its antigen is unknown. A J-beta primer mix and a sample-barcoded 5' primer were used in a second PCR of about 7 to 12 cycles. Researchers report that a template-switch adaptor with 12 random nucleotides tagged each cDNA molecule. CDR3-containing paired-end reads numbered at least 2.5 million in each sample. TCRdb processed the 5' RACE reads anew with MiXCR; each CDR3 protein has one entry. The sample shows 1.5 million to 2 million distinct CDR3 sequences, about two fifths of them seen only once. This entry comes from a study of blood T cells in healthy people across ages. Broader study findings: Any conclusive comparison of naive versus antigen-experienced cells was prevented by using unsorted PBMCs. Long-lived and aged donors differed, with more naive CD4+ cells and higher diversity in the long-lived.

This CDR3 contains 13 residues. CDR1 and CDR2 (germline): MNHEY, SVGAGI. The germline V and J ends were trimmed by 10 bases and 3 bases, with 15 bases remaining between them. This chain connects TRBV6-5 to TRBJ1-1, with D possibly TRBD1 on 6 matching bases. The source of this sequence is a human donor in good health. What was sequenced was blood. The chain's CDR3 is CAIPDRSDTEAFF. As DNA, the CDR3 is TGTGCCATCCCAGACAGGTCGGACACTGAAGCTTTCTTT.